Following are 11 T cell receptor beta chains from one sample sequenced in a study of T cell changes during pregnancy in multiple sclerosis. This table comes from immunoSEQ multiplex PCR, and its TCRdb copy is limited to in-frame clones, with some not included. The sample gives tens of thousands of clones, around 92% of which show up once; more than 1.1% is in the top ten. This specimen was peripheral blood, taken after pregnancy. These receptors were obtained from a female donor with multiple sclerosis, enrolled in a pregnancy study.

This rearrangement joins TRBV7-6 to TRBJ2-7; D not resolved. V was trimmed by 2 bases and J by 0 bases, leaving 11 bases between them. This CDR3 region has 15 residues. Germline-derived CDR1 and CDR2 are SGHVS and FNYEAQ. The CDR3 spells CASSLYEDFSYEQYF. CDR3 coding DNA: TGTGCCAGCAGCTTATATGAGGATTTCTCCTACGAGCAGTACTTC. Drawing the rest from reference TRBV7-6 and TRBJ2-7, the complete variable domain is GAGVSQSPRYKVTKRGQDVALRCDPISGHVSLYWYRQALGQGPEFLTYFNYEAQQDKSGLPNDRFSAERPEGSISTLTIQRTEQRDSAMYRCASSLYEDFSYEQYFGPGTRLTVT.

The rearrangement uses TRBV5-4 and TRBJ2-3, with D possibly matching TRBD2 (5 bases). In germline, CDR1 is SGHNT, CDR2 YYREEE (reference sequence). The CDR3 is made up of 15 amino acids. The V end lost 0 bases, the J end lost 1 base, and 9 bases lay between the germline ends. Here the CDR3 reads CASSLAAGRTDTQYF. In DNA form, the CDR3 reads TGTGCCAGCAGCTTGGCGGCGGGCCGCACAGATACGCAGTATTTT.

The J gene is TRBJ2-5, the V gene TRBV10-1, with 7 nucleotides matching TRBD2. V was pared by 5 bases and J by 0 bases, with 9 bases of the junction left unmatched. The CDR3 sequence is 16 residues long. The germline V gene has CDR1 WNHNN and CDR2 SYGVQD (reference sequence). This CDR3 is CASSPAGVPYQETQYF. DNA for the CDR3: TGCGCCAGCAGTCCCGCGGGGGTCCCTTACCAAGAGACCCAGTACTTC.

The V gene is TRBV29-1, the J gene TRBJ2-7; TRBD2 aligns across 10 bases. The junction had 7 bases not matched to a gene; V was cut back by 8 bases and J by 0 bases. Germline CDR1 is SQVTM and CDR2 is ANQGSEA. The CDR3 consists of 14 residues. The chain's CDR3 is CSFLAGGNSYEQYF. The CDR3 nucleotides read TGCAGCTTTTTAGCGGGAGGTAACTCCTACGAGCAGTACTTC.

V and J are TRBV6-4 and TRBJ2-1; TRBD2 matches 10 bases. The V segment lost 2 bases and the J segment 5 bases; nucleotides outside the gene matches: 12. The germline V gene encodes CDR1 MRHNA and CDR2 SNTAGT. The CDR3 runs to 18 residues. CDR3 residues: CASSDRKPSGRLHNEQFF. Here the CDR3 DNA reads TGTGCCAGCAGTGACCGGAAACCTAGCGGGAGACTACACAATGAGCAGTTCTTC.

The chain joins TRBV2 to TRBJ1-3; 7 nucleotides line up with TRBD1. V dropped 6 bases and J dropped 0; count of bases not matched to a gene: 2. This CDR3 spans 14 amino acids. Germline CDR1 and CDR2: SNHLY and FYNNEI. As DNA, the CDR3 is TGTGCCAGCAGGCGGGACAGCTCTGGAAACACCATATATTTT. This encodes CASRRDSSGNTIYF.

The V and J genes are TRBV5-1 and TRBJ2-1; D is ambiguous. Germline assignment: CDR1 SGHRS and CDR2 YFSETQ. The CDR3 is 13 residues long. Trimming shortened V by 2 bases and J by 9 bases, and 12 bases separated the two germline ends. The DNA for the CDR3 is TGCGCCAGCAGCTTCTCCCTATTTTCTGAGCAGTTCTTC. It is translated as CASSFSLFSEQFF.

In nucleotides, the CDR3 is TGCGCCAGCAGCCCATCGGCCGGGGGGCACACCGGGGAGCTGTTTTTT. Translating it yields CASSPSAGGHTGELFF. V gene TRBV5-1 combines with J gene TRBJ2-2, with D maybe TRBD2 (7 bases). Germline V gene sequence: CDR1 SGHRS, CDR2 YFSETQ. V was pared by 4 bases and J by 3 bases, with 16 bases between. The CDR3 has 16 amino acids.

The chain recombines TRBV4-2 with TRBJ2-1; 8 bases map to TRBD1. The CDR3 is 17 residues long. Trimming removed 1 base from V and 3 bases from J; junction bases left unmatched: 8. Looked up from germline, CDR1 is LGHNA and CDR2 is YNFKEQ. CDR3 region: CASSQGVGQGRYNEQFF. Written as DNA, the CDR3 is TGTGCCAGCAGCCAAGGAGTAGGACAGGGTCGCTACAATGAGCAGTTCTTC.

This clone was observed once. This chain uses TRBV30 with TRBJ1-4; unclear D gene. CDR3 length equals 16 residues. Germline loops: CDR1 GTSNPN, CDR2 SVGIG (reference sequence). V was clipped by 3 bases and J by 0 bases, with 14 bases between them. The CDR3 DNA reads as TGTGCCTGGAGATCTTGGGAGGTGGCAACTAATGAAAAACTGTTTTTT. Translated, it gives CAWRSWEVATNEKLFF.

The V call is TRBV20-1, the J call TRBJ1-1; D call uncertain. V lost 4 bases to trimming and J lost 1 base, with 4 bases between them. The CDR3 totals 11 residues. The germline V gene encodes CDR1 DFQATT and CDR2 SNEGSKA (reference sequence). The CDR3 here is CSANRNTEAFF. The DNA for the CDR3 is TGCAGTGCTAACAGGAACACTGAAGCTTTCTTT.